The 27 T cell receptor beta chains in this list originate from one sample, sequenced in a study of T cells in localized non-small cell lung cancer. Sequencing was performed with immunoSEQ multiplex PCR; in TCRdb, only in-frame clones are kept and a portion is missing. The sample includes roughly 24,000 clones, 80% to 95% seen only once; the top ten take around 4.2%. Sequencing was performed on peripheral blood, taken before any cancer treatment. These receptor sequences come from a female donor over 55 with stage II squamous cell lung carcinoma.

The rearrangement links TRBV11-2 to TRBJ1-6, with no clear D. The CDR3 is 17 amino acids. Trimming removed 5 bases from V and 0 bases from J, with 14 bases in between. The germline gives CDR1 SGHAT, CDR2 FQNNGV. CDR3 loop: CASSPRPVSSYNSPLHF. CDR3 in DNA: TGTGCCAGCAGCCCCCGGCCGGTGAGCTCCTATAATTCACCCCTCCACTTT.

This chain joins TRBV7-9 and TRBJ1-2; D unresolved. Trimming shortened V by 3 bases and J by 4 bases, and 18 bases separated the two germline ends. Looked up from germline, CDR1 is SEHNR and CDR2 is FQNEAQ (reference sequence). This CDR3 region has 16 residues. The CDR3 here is CASSLAGTVPLYGYTF. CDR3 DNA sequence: TGTGCCAGCAGCTTGGCGGGAACTGTTCCACTCTATGGCTACACCTTC.

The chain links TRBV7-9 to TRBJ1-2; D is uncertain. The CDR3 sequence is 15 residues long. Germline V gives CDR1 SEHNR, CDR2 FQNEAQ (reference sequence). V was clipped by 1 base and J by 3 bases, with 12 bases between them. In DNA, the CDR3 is TGTGCCAGCAGCTTAGTAGCCTTGAGCGACTATGGCTACACCTTC. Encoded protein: CASSLVALSDYGYTF. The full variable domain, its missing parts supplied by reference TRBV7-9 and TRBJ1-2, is DTGVSQNPRHKITKRGQNVTFRCDPISEHNRLYWYRQTLGQGPEFLTYFQNEAQLEKSRLLSDRFSAERPKGSFSTLEIQRTEQGDSAMYLCASSLVALSDYGYTFGSGTRLTVV.

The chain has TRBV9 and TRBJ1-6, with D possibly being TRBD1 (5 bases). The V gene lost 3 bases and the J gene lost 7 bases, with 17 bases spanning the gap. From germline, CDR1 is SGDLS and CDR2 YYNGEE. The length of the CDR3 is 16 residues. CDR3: CASSATPDRGNSPLHF. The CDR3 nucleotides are TGTGCCAGCAGCGCCACACCAGACAGAGGGAATTCACCCCTCCACTTT.

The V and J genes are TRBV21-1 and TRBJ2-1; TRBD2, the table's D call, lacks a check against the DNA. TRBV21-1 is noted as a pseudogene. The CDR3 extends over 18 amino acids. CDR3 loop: CASSRIARRGGTYNEQFF. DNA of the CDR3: TGTGCCAGCAGCAGAATAGCGAGGCGGGGGGGAACCTACAATGAGCAGTTCTTC.

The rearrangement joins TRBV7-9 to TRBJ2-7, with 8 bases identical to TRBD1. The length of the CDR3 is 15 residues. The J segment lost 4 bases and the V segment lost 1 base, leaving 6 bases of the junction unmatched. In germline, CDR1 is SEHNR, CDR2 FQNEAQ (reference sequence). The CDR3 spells CASSLVLTGEYEQYF. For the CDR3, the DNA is TGTGCCAGCAGCTTAGTATTGACAGGGGAGTACGAGCAGTACTTC. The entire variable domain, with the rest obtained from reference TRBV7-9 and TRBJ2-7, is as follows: DTGVSQNPRHKITKRGQNVTFRCDPISEHNRLYWYRQTLGQGPEFLTYFQNEAQLEKSRLLSDRFSAERPKGSFSTLEIQRTEQGDSAMYLCASSLVLTGEYEQYFGPGTRLTVT.

CDR3 DNA sequence: TGCAGCGCGGGGACTAGCGGGTCCTACAATGAGCAGTTCTTC. This codes for CSAGTSGSYNEQFF. This sequence joins TRBV29-1 and TRBJ2-1; 12 bases agree with TRBD2. CDR3 length: 14 amino acids. V trimming: 7 bases; J trimming: 1 base; junction bases outside the gene matches: 2. The germline V gene has CDR1 SQVTM and CDR2 ANQGSEA.

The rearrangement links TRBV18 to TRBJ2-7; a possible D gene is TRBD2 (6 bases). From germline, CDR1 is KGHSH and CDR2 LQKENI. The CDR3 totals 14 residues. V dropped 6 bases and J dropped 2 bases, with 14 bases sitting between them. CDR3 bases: TGTGCCAGCTCCCCGACGGGACTCCCCTACGAGCAGTACTTC. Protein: CASSPTGLPYEQYF.

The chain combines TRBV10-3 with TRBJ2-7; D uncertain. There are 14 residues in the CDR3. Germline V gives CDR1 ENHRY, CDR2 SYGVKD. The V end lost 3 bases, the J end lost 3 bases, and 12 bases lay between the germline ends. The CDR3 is CAISDPVGFYEQYF. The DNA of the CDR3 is TGTGCCATCAGTGACCCGGTGGGGTTCTACGAGCAGTACTTC.

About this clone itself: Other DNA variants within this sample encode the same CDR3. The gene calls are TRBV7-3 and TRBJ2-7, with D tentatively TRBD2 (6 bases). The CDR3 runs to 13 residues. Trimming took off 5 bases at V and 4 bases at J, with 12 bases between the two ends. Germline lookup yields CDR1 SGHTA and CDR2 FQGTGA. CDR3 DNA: TGTGCCAGCAGCCCCCCCGGGGGATACGAGCAGTACTTC. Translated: CASSPPGGYEQYF. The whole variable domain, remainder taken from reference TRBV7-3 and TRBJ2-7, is GAGVSQTPSNKVTEKGKYVELRCDPISGHTALYWYRQSLGQGPEFLIYFQGTGAADDSGLPNDRFFAVRPEGSVSTLKIQRTERGDSAVYLCASSPPGGYEQYFGPGTRLTVT.

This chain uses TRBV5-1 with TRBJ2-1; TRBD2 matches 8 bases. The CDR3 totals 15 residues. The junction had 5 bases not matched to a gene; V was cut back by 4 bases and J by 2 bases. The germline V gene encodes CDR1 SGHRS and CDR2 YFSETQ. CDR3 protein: CASSNSGTTYNEQFF. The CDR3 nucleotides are TGCGCCAGCAGCAATAGCGGGACTACCTACAATGAGCAGTTCTTC.

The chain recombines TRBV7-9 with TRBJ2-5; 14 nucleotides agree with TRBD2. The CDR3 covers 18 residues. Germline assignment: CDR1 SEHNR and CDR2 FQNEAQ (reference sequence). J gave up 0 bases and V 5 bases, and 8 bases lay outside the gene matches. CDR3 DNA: TGTGCCAGCAGCCCAAGGACTAGCGGGAGGAAGTACCAAGAGACCCAGTACTTC. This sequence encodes CASSPRTSGRKYQETQYF.

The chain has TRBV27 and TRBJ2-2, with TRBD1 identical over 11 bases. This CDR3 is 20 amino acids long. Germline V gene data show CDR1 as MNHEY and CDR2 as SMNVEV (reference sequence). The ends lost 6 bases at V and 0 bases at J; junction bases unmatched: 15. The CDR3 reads CASSLKPGQGGFSNTGELFF. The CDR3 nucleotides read TGTGCCAGCAGCCTGAAACCGGGACAGGGGGGGTTTTCGAACACCGGGGAGCTGTTTTTT.

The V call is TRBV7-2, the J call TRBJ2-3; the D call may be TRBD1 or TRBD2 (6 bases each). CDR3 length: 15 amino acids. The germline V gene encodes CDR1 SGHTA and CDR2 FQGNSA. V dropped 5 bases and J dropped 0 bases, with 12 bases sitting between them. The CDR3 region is CASSRGGGSTDTQYF. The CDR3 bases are TGTGCCAGCAGCCGAGGAGGGGGGAGCACAGATACGCAGTATTTT.

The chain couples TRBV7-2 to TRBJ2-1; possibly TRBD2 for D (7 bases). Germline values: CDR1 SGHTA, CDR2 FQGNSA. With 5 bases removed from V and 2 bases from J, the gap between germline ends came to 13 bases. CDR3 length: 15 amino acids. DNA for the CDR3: TGTGCCAGCAGCCCCACGGGGGGCCCCTACAATGAGCAGTTCTTC. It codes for CASSPTGGPYNEQFF.

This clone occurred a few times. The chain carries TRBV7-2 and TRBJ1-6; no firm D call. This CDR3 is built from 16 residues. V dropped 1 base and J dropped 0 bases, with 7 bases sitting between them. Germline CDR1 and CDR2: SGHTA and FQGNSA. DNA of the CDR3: TGTGCCAGCAGCTTAGATGCGGGCTCCTATAATTCACCCCTCCACTTT. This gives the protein CASSLDAGSYNSPLHF.

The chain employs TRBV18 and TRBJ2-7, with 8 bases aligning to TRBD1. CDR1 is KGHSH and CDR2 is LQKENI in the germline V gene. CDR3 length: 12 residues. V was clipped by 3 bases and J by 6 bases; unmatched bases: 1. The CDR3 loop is CASSPRGLEQYF. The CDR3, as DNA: TGTGCCAGCTCACCCAGGGGGCTCGAGCAGTACTTC.

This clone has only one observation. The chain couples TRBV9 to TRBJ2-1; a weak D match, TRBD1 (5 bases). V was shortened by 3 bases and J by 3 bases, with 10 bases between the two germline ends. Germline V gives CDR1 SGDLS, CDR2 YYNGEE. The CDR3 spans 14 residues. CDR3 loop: CASSGRQSYNEQFF. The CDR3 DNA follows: TGTGCCAGCAGCGGACGACAGAGCTACAATGAGCAGTTCTTC.

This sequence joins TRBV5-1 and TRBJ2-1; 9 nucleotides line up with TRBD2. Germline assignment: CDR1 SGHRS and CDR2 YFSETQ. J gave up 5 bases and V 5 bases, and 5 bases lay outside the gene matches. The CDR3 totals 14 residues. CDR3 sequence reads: CASSVAGADNEQFF. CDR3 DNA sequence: TGCGCCAGCAGTGTAGCGGGGGCAGACAATGAGCAGTTCTTC.

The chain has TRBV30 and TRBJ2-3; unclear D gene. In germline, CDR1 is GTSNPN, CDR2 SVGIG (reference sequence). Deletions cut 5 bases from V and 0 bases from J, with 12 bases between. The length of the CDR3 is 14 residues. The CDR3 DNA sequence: TGTGCCTGGCGGCGGTCGGCTAGCACAGATACGCAGTATTTT. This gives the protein CAWRRSASTDTQYF. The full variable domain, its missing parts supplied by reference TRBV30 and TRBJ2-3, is SQTIHQWPATLVQPVGSPLSLECTVEGTSNPNLYWYRQAAGRGLQLLFYSVGIGQISSEVPQNLSASRPQDRQFILSSKKLLLSDSGFYLCAWRRSASTDTQYFGPGTRLTVL.

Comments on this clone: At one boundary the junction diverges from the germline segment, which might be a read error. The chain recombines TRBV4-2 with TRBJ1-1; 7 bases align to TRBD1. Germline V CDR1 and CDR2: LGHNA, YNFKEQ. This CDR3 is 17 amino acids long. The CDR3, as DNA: TGTGCCAGCAGCAAAGACCAGGGGGGGGACATGAACACTGAAGCTTTCTTT. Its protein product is CASSKDQGGDMNTEAFF.

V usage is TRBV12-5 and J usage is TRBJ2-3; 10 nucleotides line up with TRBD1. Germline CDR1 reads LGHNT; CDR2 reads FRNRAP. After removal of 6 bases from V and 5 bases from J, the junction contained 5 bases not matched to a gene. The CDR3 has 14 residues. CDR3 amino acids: CASGPGTGVDTQYF. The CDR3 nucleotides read TGTGCTAGTGGACCCGGGACAGGGGTAGATACGCAGTATTTT.

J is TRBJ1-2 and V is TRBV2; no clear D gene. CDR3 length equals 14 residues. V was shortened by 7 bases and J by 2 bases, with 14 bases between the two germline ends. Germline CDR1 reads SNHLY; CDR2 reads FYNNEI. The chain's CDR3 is CASKGSQANYGYTF. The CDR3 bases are TGTGCCAGCAAGGGCAGCCAGGCCAACTATGGCTACACCTTC.

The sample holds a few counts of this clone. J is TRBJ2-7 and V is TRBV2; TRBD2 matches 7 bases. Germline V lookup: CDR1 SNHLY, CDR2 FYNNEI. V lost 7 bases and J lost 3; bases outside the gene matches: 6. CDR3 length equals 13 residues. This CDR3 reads CASTATSYYEQYF. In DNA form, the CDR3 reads TGTGCCAGCACCGCGACTAGCTACTACGAGCAGTACTTC.

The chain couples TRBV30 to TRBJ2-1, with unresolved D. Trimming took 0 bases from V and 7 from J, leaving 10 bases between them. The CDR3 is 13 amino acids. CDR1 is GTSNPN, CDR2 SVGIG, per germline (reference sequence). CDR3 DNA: TGTGCCTGGAGTGTACTCTTGGGTAATGAGCAGTTCTTC. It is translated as CAWSVLLGNEQFF.

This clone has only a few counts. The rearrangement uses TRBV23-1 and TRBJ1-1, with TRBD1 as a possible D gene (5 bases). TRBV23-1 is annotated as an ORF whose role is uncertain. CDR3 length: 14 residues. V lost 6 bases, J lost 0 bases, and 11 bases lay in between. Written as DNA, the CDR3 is TGCGCCAGCAGGCGGGACTCACTGAACACTGAAGCTTTCTTT. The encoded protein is CASRRDSLNTEAFF.

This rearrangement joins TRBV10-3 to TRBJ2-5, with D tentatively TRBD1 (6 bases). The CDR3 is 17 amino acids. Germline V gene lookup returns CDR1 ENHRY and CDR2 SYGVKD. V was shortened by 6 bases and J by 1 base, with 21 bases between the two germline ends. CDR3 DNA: TGTGCCATCAGCAAGGGGGTAGGCGGATCGAGCCAAGAGACCCAGTACTTC. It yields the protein CAISKGVGGSSQETQYF.